A single sample is the source of the 4 T cell receptor beta chains below, sequenced in a study of shared clonotypes between healthy human individuals. Assay used: immunoSEQ multiplex PCR; TCRdb lists only in-frame clones, some missing. Of 2 million to 3 million clones listed, 85% to 95% were seen once; the top ten hold 0.11% to 0.15%. Source material: naive CD4+ T cells sorted from blood. Described subset: CD45RA+ positively selected. The receptors were sampled from a man between 18 and 35 years old in good health.

As regards this clone: Within the sample, other DNA sequences also encode this same CDR3. The V and J genes are TRBV9 and TRBJ1-1, with TRBD1 matching over 7 bases. The trim removed 3 bases at V and 3 bases at J, leaving 2 bases unmatched. Germline V gives CDR1 SGDLS, CDR2 YYNGEE. The CDR3 contains 13 residues. In nucleotides, the CDR3 is TGTGCCAGCAGCGCGACAGGGTACACTGAAGCTTTCTTT. It yields the protein CASSATGYTEAFF.

The V and J genes are TRBV11-2 and TRBJ1-1, with D possibly TRBD1 on 6 matching bases. There are 18 residues in the CDR3. Between the trimmed V and J ends, which lost 5 bases and 5 bases, there was a span of 27 bases. CDR1 SGHAT and CDR2 FQNNGV come from the germline V gene. CDR3 nucleotide sequence: TGTGCCAGCAGCCAAAATGACTGGGACATCTTGGAGAGGACTGAAGCTTTCTTT. Its translation: CASSQNDWDILERTEAFF. Supplemented by reference TRBV11-2 and TRBJ1-1, the full variable domain reads EAGVAQSPRYKIIEKRQSVAFWCNPISGHATLYWYQQILGQGPKLLIQFQNNGVVDDSQLPKDRFSAERLKGVDSTLKIQPAKLEDSAVYLCASSQNDWDILERTEAFFGQGTRLTVV.

This clone was detected only a few times. This chain connects TRBV9 to TRBJ1-1; TRBD1 is a possible D gene (6 bases). CDR3 length: 14 amino acids. The germline V and J ends were trimmed by 4 bases and 0 bases, with 10 bases remaining between them. The germline gives CDR1 SGDLS, CDR2 YYNGEE. CDR3 bases: TGTGCCAGCAGCCAGGGGTTAATGAACACTGAAGCTTTCTTT. Its translation is CASSQGLMNTEAFF.

This clone was observed a single time. This chain connects TRBV15 to TRBJ2-1; no firm D call. The CDR3 loop spans 15 amino acids. Germline loops: CDR1 LNHNV, CDR2 YYDKDF (reference sequence). Trimming took 0 bases from V and 7 from J, leaving 13 bases between them. CDR3 nucleotides: TGTGCCACCAGCAGAGATCCGGGCGGCGGAAATGAGCAGTTCTTC. Protein: CATSRDPGGGNEQFF. The full variable domain, completed using reference TRBV15 and TRBJ2-1, is DAMVIQNPRYQVTQFGKPVTLSCSQTLNHNVMYWYQQKSSQAPKLLFHYYDKDFNNEADTPDNFQSRRPNTSFCFLDIRSPGLGDTAMYLCATSRDPGGGNEQFFGPGTRLTVL.